The 25 T cell receptor beta chains below were found in one sample sequenced in a study of blood T cell repertoires in COVID-19. Libraries were prepared by immunoSEQ multiplex PCR; TCRdb keeps only in-frame clonotypes and omits some of them. This table holds under 150,000 clones, over 65% found once. Specimen: peripheral blood. The receptors here all came from a woman in her 40s with acute or convalescent COVID-19.

This clone was seen only once. The chain has TRBV2 and TRBJ2-1, with 12 bases aligning to TRBD2. The germline V gene encodes CDR1 SNHLY and CDR2 FYNNEI. The junction had 8 bases not matched to a gene; V was cut back by 10 bases and J by 7 bases. The CDR3 sequence is 14 residues long. The DNA for the CDR3 is TGTGCCACCAGACTAGCGGGGGCGGGGAATGAGCAGTTCTTC. The encoded protein is CATRLAGAGNEQFF. Using reference TRBV2 and TRBJ2-1 for the parts outside the CDR3, the full variable domain is EPEVTQTPSHQVTQMGQEVILRCVPISNHLYFYWYRQILGQKVEFLVSFYNNEISEKSEIFDDQFSVERPDGSNFTLKIRSTKLEDSAMYFCATRLAGAGNEQFFGPGTRLTVL.

The V gene is TRBV7-6, the J gene TRBJ1-2; 10 bases fit TRBD1. The germline gives CDR1 SGHVS, CDR2 FNYEAQ. Trimming removed 10 bases from V and 8 bases from J; junction bases left unmatched: 19. The CDR3 spans 16 residues. Here the CDR3 DNA reads TGTGCCACTACTTTTTTTCTTGGGACAGGGGATCGCGGCTACACCTTC. Its protein is CATTFFLGTGDRGYTF.

V gene TRBV9 combines with J gene TRBJ2-7; 11 positions agree with TRBD2. Germline loops: CDR1 SGDLS, CDR2 YYNGEE. This CDR3 comprises 15 residues. V lost 4 bases to trimming and J lost 4 bases; unmatched junction nucleotides: 7. The CDR3 DNA sequence: TGTGCCAGCAGCCCGCAGGTAGCGGGGGGGTACGAGCAGTACTTC. This codes for CASSPQVAGGYEQYF. Filled out from reference TRBV9 and TRBJ2-7, the complete variable domain reads DSGVTQTPKHLITATGQRVTLRCSPRSGDLSVYWYQQSLDQGLQFLIQYYNGEERAKGNILERFSAQQFPDLHSELNLSSLELGDSALYFCASSPQVAGGYEQYFGPGTRLTVT.

This clone occurred a few times. V usage is TRBV6-5 and J usage is TRBJ1-5; tentative D call: TRBD1 (5 bases). Looked up from germline, CDR1 is MNHEY and CDR2 is SVGAGI. V was trimmed by 2 bases and J by 7 bases, leaving 9 bases between them. The length of the CDR3 is 13 residues. As DNA, the CDR3 is TGTGCCAGCAGTTACACACAGGCCCAGCCCCAGCATTTT. This gives the protein CASSYTQAQPQHF.

V and J are TRBV5-6 and TRBJ2-1; TRBD2 aligns across 8 bases. Germline CDR1 and CDR2: SGHDT and YYEEEE. V gave up 4 bases and J gave up 4 bases; unmatched junction bases: 10. CDR3 length: 16 amino acids. CDR3 DNA: TGTGCCAGCAGCCAACCACTCCGGGGGGGTTACAATGAGCAGTTCTTC. Protein product: CASSQPLRGGYNEQFF.

The chain joins TRBV25-1 to TRBJ1-6; 8 bases are shared with TRBD1. CDR3 length equals 16 residues. The germline V gene has CDR1 MGHDK and CDR2 SYGVNS. After removal of 3 bases from V and 9 bases from J, the junction contained 10 bases not matched to a gene. The CDR3 is CASSDADRGYSSPLHF. As DNA, the CDR3 is TGTGCCAGCAGTGACGCCGACAGGGGCTATTCTTCACCCCTCCACTTT.

The chain is built from TRBV5-6 and TRBJ1-1; 7 bases match TRBD1. This CDR3 spans 15 amino acids. Germline V lookup: CDR1 SGHDT, CDR2 YYEEEE. Germline trimming cut 2 bases from V and 4 bases from J; bases unmatched to any gene: 8. CDR3 in DNA: TGTGCCAGCAGCTTTGTCACAGGGGAAGGCACTGAAGCTTTCTTT. This codes for CASSFVTGEGTEAFF.

CDR3 sequence (DNA): TGCGCCAGCAGCTTGGGACAGGGTCGGGGAAACACCATATATTTT. Protein sequence: CASSLGQGRGNTIYF. The V and J genes are TRBV5-1 and TRBJ1-3; 7 nucleotides match TRBD1. Germline CDR1 and CDR2: SGHRS and YFSETQ. The V gene end was trimmed by 0 bases and the J gene end by 4 bases; junction bases not matched to a gene: 4. The CDR3 runs to 15 residues.

CDR3 sequence (DNA): TGTGCCAGCAATTCCCGGACAGAGTCTAACTATGGCTACACCTTC. This sequence encodes CASNSRTESNYGYTF. The chain is built from TRBV6-6 and TRBJ1-2; perhaps TRBD1 as D (6 bases). Trimming removed 7 bases from V and 0 bases from J, with 15 bases in between. The CDR3 totals 15 residues. Germline CDR1 MNHNY, CDR2 SVGAGI (reference sequence).

The chain carries TRBV7-9 and TRBJ1-3, with D maybe TRBD1 (6 bases). V lost 8 bases to trimming and J lost 0 bases, with 8 bases between them. Germline V gives CDR1 SEHNR, CDR2 FQNEAQ (reference sequence). The CDR3 runs to 13 residues. DNA of the CDR3: TGTGCCAGCGGACAGACCTCTGGAAACACCATATATTTT. Encoded protein: CASGQTSGNTIYF. The full variable domain, in which reference TRBV7-9 and TRBJ1-3 provide the parts outside the CDR3, is DTGVSQNPRHKITKRGQNVTFRCDPISEHNRLYWYRQTLGQGPEFLTYFQNEAQLEKSRLLSDRFSAERPKGSFSTLEIQRTEQGDSAMYLCASGQTSGNTIYFGEGSWLTVV.

J is TRBJ1-4 and V is TRBV6-2 or TRBV6-3; D unclear. This CDR3 is 15 amino acids long. Germline CDR1 and CDR2: MNHEY and SVGEGT. Trimming cost V 4 bases and J 2 bases, with 11 bases left between them. CDR3 nucleotide sequence: TGTGCCAGCAGTTCGGGTCCCCGGACTAATGAAAAACTGTTTTTT. Amino acids: CASSSGPRTNEKLFF.

This clone was seen a single time. The chain combines TRBV18 with TRBJ2-1; TRBD1 matches at 8 bases. Germline V gene lookup returns CDR1 KGHSH and CDR2 LQKENI. V lost 7 bases and J lost 7; bases outside the gene matches: 6. This CDR3 is 13 amino acids long. The CDR3 reads CASFPGGTNEQFF. The CDR3 bases are TGTGCCAGCTTCCCAGGGGGCACGAATGAGCAGTTCTTC. Looking up the rest from reference TRBV18 and TRBJ2-1 gives the full variable domain: NAGVMQNPRHLVRRRGQEARLRCSPMKGHSHVYWYRQLPEEGLKFMVYLQKENIIDESGMPKERFSAEFPKEGPSILRIQQVVRGDSAAYFCASFPGGTNEQFFGPGTRLTVL.

This chain connects TRBV7-2 to TRBJ1-1; 7 positions agree with TRBD1. From germline, CDR1 is SGHTA and CDR2 FQGNSA. The CDR3 has 13 amino acids. J lost 7 bases, V lost 2 bases, and 4 bases had no gene match. CDR3 loop: CASSLMGQHEAFF. The CDR3 DNA reads as TGTGCCAGCAGCTTAATGGGACAGCATGAAGCTTTCTTT.

This sequence joins TRBV7-9 and TRBJ1-5, with TRBD1 identical over 8 bases. The CDR3 loop spans 15 amino acids. The V gene end was trimmed by 1 base and the J gene end by 4 bases; junction bases not matched to a gene: 3. Germline values: CDR1 SEHNR, CDR2 FQNEAQ (reference sequence). The CDR3 region is CASSLDTGGNQPQHF. For the CDR3, the DNA is TGTGCCAGCAGCTTAGACACAGGGGGGAATCAGCCCCAGCATTTT.

The chain employs TRBV6-5 and TRBJ2-5; a weak D match, TRBD2 (7 bases). The CDR3 extends over 15 amino acids. Looked up from germline, CDR1 is MNHEY and CDR2 is SVGAGI. V was cut by 8 bases and J by 3 bases, with 19 bases left in between. CDR3 in DNA: TGTGCCAGCCATCTCAGGAGGGGGGGGGAAGAGACCCAGTACTTC. Translation: CASHLRRGGEETQYF.

The chain joins TRBV9 to TRBJ1-2; D perhaps matches TRBD1 (6 bases). V dropped 0 bases and J dropped 7 bases, with 16 bases sitting between them. This CDR3 is built from 15 residues. CDR1 is SGDLS, CDR2 YYNGEE, per germline. The CDR3 is CASSVVSGDGAGYTF. Written as DNA, the CDR3 is TGTGCCAGCAGCGTAGTATCAGGGGACGGTGCTGGCTACACCTTC. Based on the CDR3 plus reference TRBV9 and TRBJ1-2, the full variable domain is DSGVTQTPKHLITATGQRVTLRCSPRSGDLSVYWYQQSLDQGLQFLIQYYNGEERAKGNILERFSAQQFPDLHSELNLSSLELGDSALYFCASSVVSGDGAGYTFGSGTRLTVV.

The chain couples TRBV9 to TRBJ1-2; the match to TRBD1 covers 7 bases. J lost 5 bases, V lost 3 bases, and 7 bases had no gene match. Germline V gene lookup returns CDR1 SGDLS and CDR2 YYNGEE. The CDR3 sequence is 14 residues long. The CDR3 DNA is TGTGCCAGCAGCGCGTCAACAGGGGCTTATGGCTACACCTTC. Residues: CASSASTGAYGYTF.

The J gene is TRBJ2-5, the V gene TRBV2; 7 bases map to TRBD2. V gave up 6 bases and J gave up 0 bases; unmatched junction bases: 7. The CDR3 contains 15 residues. Germline loops: CDR1 SNHLY, CDR2 FYNNEI. The DNA for the CDR3 is TGTGCCAGCAGCGAAAAGGGACTACACCAAGAGACCCAGTACTTC. Translating it yields CASSEKGLHQETQYF.

The chain recombines TRBV7-9 with TRBJ2-7; a possible D gene is TRBD1 (5 bases). This CDR3 is built from 14 residues. Per germline, CDR1 SEHNR and CDR2 FQNEAQ (reference sequence). The germline V and J ends were trimmed by 1 base and 2 bases, with 9 bases remaining between them. The CDR3 nucleotides are TGTGCCAGCAGCTTAGTCTCCAGGGCCTACGAGCAGTACTTC. Translation: CASSLVSRAYEQYF.

The chain recombines TRBV6-6 with TRBJ1-1; D gene unclear. This CDR3 has 11 residues. Germline assignment: CDR1 MNHNY and CDR2 SVGAGI (reference sequence). V lost 5 bases, J lost 6 bases, and 7 bases lay in between. The CDR3 DNA reads TGTGCCAGCAGTCGGAGAGCTGAAGCTTTCTTT. Translated: CASSRRAEAFF.

This rearrangement joins TRBV7-9 to TRBJ1-2; D remains ambiguous. Germline assignment: CDR1 SEHNR and CDR2 FQNEAQ (reference sequence). Trimming took 3 bases from V and 4 from J, leaving 9 bases between them. The CDR3 covers 13 residues. The CDR3 region has the DNA TGTGCCAGCAGCTTTGGGCAGATCTATGGCTACACCTTC. Translated: CASSFGQIYGYTF.

This clone was observed a handful of times. The V and J genes are TRBV6-6 and TRBJ1-4; 7 positions match TRBD1. The V segment lost 6 bases and the J segment 4 bases; nucleotides outside the gene matches: 5. CDR1 and CDR2 from the germline V gene are MNHNY and SVGAGI (reference sequence). The CDR3 runs to 14 residues. CDR3 DNA sequence: TGTGCCAGCAGACTTCAGGGGGGTAATGAAAAACTGTTTTTT. Encoded protein: CASRLQGGNEKLFF.

V usage is TRBV7-8 and J usage is TRBJ2-7; 7 nucleotides align to TRBD1. The junction had 3 bases not matched to a gene; V was cut back by 1 base and J by 3 bases. The CDR3 spans 14 residues. CDR1 SGHVS and CDR2 FQNEAQ come from the germline V gene. The CDR3 loop reads CASSLGDSRYEQYF. The CDR3 DNA is TGTGCCAGCAGCTTAGGGGACAGCCGCTACGAGCAGTACTTC. The full variable domain, completed using reference TRBV7-8 and TRBJ2-7, is GAGVSQSPRYKVAKRGQDVALRCDPISGHVSLFWYQQALGQGPEFLTYFQNEAQLDKSGLPSDRFFAERPEGSVSTLKIQRTQQEDSAVYLCASSLGDSRYEQYFGPGTRLTVT.

This chain links TRBV6-4 with TRBJ1-2; D gene uncertain. The V and J ends lost 4 bases and 9 bases respectively, with 12 bases between them. Germline loops: CDR1 MRHNA, CDR2 SNTAGT. This CDR3 comprises 12 residues. The CDR3 region has the DNA TGTGCCAGCAGTGCGGGAATTATAAGCTACACCTTC. It is translated as CASSAGIISYTF.

This chain joins TRBV30 and TRBJ1-1; the match to TRBD1 covers 8 bases. This CDR3 is built from 13 residues. V was clipped by 8 bases and J by 5 bases; unmatched bases: 10. Germline CDR1 GTSNPN, CDR2 SVGIG (reference sequence). CDR3 sequence: CATGQGMGTEAFF. The CDR3 coding sequence is TGTGCCACCGGACAGGGAATGGGAACTGAAGCTTTCTTT.